The T cell receptor beta chain under discussion was sequenced for a study of response to subunit inactivated influenza vaccine. Overall study results and limits: With each seasonal influenza vaccination, the authors suggested, few new T cells are recruited.

As to this clonotype: Its antigen remains unknown.

TCRdb re-analysed the RT-PCR reads in MiXCR, keeping a single row per CDR3 protein. The profile covers roughly 700,000 distinct CDR3 sequences, with approximately 15% appearing a single time and 6% to 7% taken by the ten largest. Germline CDR1 and CDR2: SGHTA and FQGNSA. V lost 5 bases, J lost 2 bases, and 12 bases lay in between. The CDR3 has 14 residues. The J gene is TRBJ2-5, the V gene TRBV7-2, with unresolved D. The sequences come from PBMCs from blood, collected 14 to 15 days before vaccination. The source is a man aged 50 to 60 who received an inactivated influenza vaccine. The CDR3 region has the DNA TGTGCCAGCAGCCCTTTGACCAGACAAGAGACCCAGTACTTC. This translates into CASSPLTRQETQYF.